This T cell receptor (beta chain) was recovered during a study of response to subunit inactivated influenza vaccine. Overall study results and limits: Each seasonal influenza vaccination, the authors suggested, recruits few new T cells.

In its sample, this clonotype was seen many times. Its antigen is unidentified. TCRdb redid the calling of the RT-PCR reads with MiXCR, one entry per CDR3 protein. This repertoire shows about 480,000 distinct CDR3 sequences, 11% found once; its top ten account for about 12%. This receptor was identified in a man aged 50 to 59 who received an inactivated influenza vaccine. The material sequenced was PBMCs from blood, taken 45 days after vaccination.

CDR3 residues: CSANGEYF. In nucleotides, the CDR3 is TGCAGCGCTAACGGGGAGTACTTC. The J gene is TRBJ2-7, the V gene TRBV29-1; tentatively, D is TRBD2 (5 bases). Germline V gene lookup returns CDR1 SQVTM and CDR2 ANQGSEA. The CDR3 extends over 8 amino acids. V was cut by 7 bases and J by 11 bases, with 9 bases left in between.